This TCR beta chain was sequenced for a study of cytomegalovirus exposure and HLA in healthy donors. Study at large: The 120 or so validation repertoires used a platform that matched the one used for the 500 to 700 first-cohort repertoires, as a later analysis reported.

Study observations and caveats: Accounts indicate the classifier identified cytomegalovirus status with strong specificity and sensitivity. Listed as cytomegalovirus-associated were 150 to 200 TCR beta chains.

As concerns this clone: The antigen is unknown.

Only in-frame clones appear in the TCRdb table, and some are missing; sequencing was by immunoSEQ multiplex PCR. This sample carries 200,000 to 250,000 clones, about 83% of them seen once, and the ten largest clones take 2.6%. The sequencing sample was made of PBMCs. The origin of this receptor is a man aged 18 to 35 in good health and CMV-seronegative.

The CDR3 DNA reads TGTGCCAGCAGACTCGATGGCGGGGCTTTCGAGCAGTACTTC. Residues: CASRLDGGAFEQYF. The V call is TRBV7-2, the J call TRBJ2-7; weak D call: TRBD2 (6 bases). Germline CDR1 reads SGHTA; CDR2 reads FQGNSA. This CDR3 has 14 amino acids. Trimming pared 6 bases from V and 6 bases from J, leaving 18 bases between. The whole variable domain, remainder taken from reference TRBV7-2 and TRBJ2-7, is GAGVSQSPSNKVTEKGKDVELRCDPISGHTALYWYRQSLGQGLEFLIYFQGNSAPDKSGLPSDRFSAERTGGSVSTLTIQRTQQEDSAVYLCASRLDGGAFEQYFGPGTRLTVT.